This T cell receptor beta chain came from a study of beta chain features in type 1 diabetes. Study-wide findings and caveats: Type 1 diabetes patients had TCRB CDR3s that were shorter (moderately but significantly so) in all four CD4+ subsets.

The CDR3 totals 15 residues. The germline V gene encodes CDR1 SGHAT and CDR2 FQNNGV. V dropped 5 bases and J dropped 4 bases, with 17 bases sitting between them. The table lists this clone with a few counts. Its target is not known. Every bit of the isolated RNA underwent reverse transcription, so sequencing read expressed TCRB transcripts. Sequencing was performed with immunoSEQ multiplex PCR; in TCRdb, only in-frame clones are kept and a portion is missing. Counted here are 600,000 to 700,000 clones, roughly 12% occurring once; the ten biggest clones make up around 0.12%. What was sequenced was naive CD4+ T cells from blood. The chain employs TRBV11-2 and TRBJ1-2; D possibly corresponds to TRBD1 (6 bases). This receptor was obtained from a man in his thirties or forties with type 1 diabetes. CDR3 DNA: TGTGCCAGCAGCCTCCTGGGGGCGAAATCCTATGGCTACACCTTC. Residues: CASSLLGAKSYGYTF.